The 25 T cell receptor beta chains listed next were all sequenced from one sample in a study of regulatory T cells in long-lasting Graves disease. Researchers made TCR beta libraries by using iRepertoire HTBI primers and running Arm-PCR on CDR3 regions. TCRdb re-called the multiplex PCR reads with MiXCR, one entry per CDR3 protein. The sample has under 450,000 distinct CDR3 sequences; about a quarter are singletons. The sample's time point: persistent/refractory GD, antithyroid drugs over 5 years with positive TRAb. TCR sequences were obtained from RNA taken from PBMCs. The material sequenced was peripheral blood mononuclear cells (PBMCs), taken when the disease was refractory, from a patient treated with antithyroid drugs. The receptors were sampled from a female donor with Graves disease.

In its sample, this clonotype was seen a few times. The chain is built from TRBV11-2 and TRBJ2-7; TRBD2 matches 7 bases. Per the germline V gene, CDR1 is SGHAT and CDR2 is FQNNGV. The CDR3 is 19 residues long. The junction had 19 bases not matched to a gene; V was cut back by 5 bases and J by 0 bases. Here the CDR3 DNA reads TGTGCCAGCAGCGGGGTTAGGCGGGAGCTTTCCGGGAGCTCCTACGAGCAGTACTTC. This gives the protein CASSGVRRELSGSSYEQYF.

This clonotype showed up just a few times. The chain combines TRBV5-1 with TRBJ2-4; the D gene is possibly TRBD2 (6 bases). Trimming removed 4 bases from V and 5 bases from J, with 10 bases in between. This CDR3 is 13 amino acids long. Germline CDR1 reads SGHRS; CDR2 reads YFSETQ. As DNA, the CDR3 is TGCGCCAGCAGCGTGAGGGAGGAAAACATTCAGTACTTC. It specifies CASSVREENIQYF.

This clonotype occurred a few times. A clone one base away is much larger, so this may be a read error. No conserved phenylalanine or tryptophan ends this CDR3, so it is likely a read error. The CDR3 sequence is CASSLSSNYGYTY. The CDR3 DNA sequence: TGTGCCAGCAGTTTATCATCTAACTATGGCTACACCTAC. This sequence joins TRBV12-3 or TRBV12-4 and TRBJ1-2, with D uncertain. Trimming removed 2 bases at V and 0 bases at J, with 4 bases between. The CDR3 has 13 amino acids.

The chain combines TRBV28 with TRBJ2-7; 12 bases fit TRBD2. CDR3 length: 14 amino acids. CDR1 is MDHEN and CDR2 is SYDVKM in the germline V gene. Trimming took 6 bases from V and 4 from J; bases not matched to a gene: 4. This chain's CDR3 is CASRRTSGDYEQYF. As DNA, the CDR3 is TGTGCCAGCAGGAGGACTAGCGGGGATTACGAGCAGTACTTC.

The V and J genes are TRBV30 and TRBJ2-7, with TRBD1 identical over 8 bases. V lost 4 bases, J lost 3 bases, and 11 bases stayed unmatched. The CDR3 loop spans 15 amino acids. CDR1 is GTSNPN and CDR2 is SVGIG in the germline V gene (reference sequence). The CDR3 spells CAWNRGEAELYEQYF. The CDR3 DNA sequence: TGTGCCTGGAACAGGGGGGAAGCGGAACTCTACGAGCAGTACTTC.

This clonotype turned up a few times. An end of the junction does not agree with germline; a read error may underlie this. The DNA of the CDR3 is TGTGCCAGCAGCCAAGTACGGGCTCAGCCCCAGCGTTTT. It translates to CASSQVRAQPQRF. The chain employs TRBV3-1 and TRBJ1-5, with D uncertain. CDR3 length: 13 residues. Germline assignment: CDR1 LGHDT and CDR2 YNNKEL (reference sequence).

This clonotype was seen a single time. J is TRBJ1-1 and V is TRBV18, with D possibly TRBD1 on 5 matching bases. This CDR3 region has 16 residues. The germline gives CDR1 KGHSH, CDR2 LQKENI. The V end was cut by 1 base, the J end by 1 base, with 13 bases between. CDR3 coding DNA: TGTGCCAGCTCACCACTCGGGCGGGGCGGGAACACTGAAGCTTTCTTT. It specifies CASSPLGRGGNTEAFF.

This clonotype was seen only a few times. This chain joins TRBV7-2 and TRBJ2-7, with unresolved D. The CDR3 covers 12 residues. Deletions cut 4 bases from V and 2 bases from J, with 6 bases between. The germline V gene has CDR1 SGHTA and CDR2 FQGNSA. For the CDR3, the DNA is TGTGCCAGCAGCTCAGTTACCTACGAGCAGTACTTC. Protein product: CASSSVTYEQYF.

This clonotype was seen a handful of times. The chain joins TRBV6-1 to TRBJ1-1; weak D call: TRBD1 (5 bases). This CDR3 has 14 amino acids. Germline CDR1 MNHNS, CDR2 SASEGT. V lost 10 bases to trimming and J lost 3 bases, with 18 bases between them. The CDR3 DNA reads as TGTGCCACCACCGATTTGGGGGTGTACACTGAAGCTTTCTTT. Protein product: CATTDLGVYTEAFF.

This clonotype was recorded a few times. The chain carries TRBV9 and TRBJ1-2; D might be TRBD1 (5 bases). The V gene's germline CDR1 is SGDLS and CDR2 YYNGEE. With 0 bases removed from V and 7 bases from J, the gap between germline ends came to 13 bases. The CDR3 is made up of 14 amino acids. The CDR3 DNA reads TGTGCCAGCAGCGTAGAGCCCAGGGCTGTTGGCTACACCTTC. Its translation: CASSVEPRAVGYTF.

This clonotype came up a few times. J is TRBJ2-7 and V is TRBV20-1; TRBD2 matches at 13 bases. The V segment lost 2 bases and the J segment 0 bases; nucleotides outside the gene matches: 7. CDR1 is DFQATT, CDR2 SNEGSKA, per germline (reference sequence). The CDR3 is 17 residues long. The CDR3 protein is CSARTPGLAGRSYEQYF. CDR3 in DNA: TGCAGTGCTAGAACCCCGGGACTAGCGGGGCGCTCCTACGAGCAGTACTTC.

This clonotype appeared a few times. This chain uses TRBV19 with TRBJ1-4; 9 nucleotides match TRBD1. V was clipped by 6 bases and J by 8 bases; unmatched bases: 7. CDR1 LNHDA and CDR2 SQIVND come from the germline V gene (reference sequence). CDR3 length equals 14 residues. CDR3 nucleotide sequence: TGTGCCAGTAGCCCCGGGACAGGGCGAGAAAAACTGTTTTTT. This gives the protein CASSPGTGREKLFF.

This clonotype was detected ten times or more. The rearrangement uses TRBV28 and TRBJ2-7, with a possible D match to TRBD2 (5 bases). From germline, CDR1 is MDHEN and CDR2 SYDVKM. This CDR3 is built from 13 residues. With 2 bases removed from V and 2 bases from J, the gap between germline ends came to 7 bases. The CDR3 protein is CASSLREPYEQYF. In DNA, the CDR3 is TGTGCCAGCAGTTTACGGGAACCCTACGAGCAGTACTTC.

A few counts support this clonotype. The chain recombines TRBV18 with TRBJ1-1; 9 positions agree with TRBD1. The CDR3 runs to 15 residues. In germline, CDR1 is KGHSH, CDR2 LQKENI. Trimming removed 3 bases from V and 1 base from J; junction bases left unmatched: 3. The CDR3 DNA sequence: TGTGCCAGCTCACCTCCGGGACAGGGGAACACTGAAGCTTTCTTT. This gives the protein CASSPPGQGNTEAFF.

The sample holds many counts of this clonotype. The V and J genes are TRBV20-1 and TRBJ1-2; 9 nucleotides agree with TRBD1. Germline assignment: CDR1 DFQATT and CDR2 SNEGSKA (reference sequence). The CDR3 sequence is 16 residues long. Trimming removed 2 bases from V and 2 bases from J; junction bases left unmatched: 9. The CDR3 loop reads CSARKSGTGNNYGYTF. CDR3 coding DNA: TGCAGTGCTAGAAAGTCCGGGACAGGGAACAACTATGGCTACACCTTC.

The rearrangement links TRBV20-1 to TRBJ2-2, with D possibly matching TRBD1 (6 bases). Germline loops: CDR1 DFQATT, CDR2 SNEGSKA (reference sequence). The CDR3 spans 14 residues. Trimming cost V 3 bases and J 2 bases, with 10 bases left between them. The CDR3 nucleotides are TGCAGTGCTAGGTTGGACAGCAACACCGGGGAGCTGTTTTTT. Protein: CSARLDSNTGELFF.

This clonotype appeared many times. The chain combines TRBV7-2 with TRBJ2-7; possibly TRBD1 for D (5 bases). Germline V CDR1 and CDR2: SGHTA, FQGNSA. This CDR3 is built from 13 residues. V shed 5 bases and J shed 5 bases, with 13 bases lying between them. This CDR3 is CASSRVEGDEQYF. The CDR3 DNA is TGTGCCAGCAGCCGAGTCGAAGGGGACGAGCAGTACTTC.

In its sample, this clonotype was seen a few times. This chain's CDR3 is CSAREDSYQDKQYF. DNA for the CDR3: TGCAGTGCTAGAGAGGACTCCTACCAAGACAAGCAGTACTTC. The chain employs TRBV20-1 and TRBJ2-7, with D tentatively TRBD2 (5 bases). Germline assignment: CDR1 DFQATT and CDR2 SNEGSKA (reference sequence). This CDR3 comprises 14 residues. The V end was cut by 0 bases, the J end by 8 bases, with 17 bases between.

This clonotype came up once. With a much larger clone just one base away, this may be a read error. CDR3 DNA sequence: TGCAGCGTTGGGGATAACACTGAAGCTTTCTTT. Protein product: CSVGDNTEAFF. V is TRBV29-1 and J is TRBJ1-1; the D is unclear. Germline assignment: CDR1 SQVTM and CDR2 ANQGSEA. This CDR3 has 11 amino acids. Trimming shortened V by 4 bases and J by 2 bases, and 5 bases separated the two germline ends.

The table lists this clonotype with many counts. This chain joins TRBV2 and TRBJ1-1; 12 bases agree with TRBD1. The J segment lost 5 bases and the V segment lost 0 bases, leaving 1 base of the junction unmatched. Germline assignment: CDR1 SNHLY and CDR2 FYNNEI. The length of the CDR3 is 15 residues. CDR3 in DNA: TGTGCCAGCAGTGAAGCGGGACAGGGGGCAACTGAAGCTTTCTTT. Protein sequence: CASSEAGQGATEAFF.

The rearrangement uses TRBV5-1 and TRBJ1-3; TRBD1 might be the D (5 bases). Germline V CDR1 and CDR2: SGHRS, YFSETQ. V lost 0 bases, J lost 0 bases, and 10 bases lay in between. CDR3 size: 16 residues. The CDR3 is CASSLGDSNSGNTIYF. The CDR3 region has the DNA TGCGCCAGCAGCTTGGGCGACAGTAACTCTGGAAACACCATATATTTT. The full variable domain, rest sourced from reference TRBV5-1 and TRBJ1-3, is KAGVTQTPRYLIKTRGQQVTLSCSPISGHRSVSWYQQTPGQGLQFLFEYFSETQRNKGNFPGRFSGRQFSNSRSEMNVSTLELGDSALYLCASSLGDSNSGNTIYFGEGSWLTVV.

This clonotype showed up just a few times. This CDR3 reads CASSEIRGGLFF. CDR3 nucleotide sequence: TGTGCCAGCAGTGAAATTCGGGGAGGGCTGTTTTTT. This chain uses TRBV6-1 with TRBJ2-2, with a tentative D call TRBD2 (6 bases). The CDR3 totals 12 residues. CDR1 is MNHNS and CDR2 is SASEGT in the germline V gene. V lost 2 bases and J 13 bases, leaving 11 bases between the germline ends.

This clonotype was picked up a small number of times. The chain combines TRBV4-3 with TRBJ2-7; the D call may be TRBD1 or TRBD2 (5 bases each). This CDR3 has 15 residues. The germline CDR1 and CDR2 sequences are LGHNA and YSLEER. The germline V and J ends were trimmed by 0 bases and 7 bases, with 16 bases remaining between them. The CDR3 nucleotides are TGCGCCAGCAGCCAAGATAAGGGGACGGGGTGGGAGCAGTACTTC. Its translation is CASSQDKGTGWEQYF.

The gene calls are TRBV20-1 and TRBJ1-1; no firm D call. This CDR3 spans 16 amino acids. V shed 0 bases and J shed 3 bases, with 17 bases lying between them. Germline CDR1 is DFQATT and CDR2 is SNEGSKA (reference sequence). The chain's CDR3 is CSARDLYARADTEAFF. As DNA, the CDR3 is TGCAGTGCTAGAGATTTGTACGCACGGGCGGACACTGAAGCTTTCTTT.

The CDR3 DNA follows: TGTGCCAGCAGCTTGAGCAGAAATTCACCCCTCCACTTT. Translating it yields CASSLSRNSPLHF. V and J are TRBV7-9 and TRBJ1-6; D is unresolved. Germline V gene sequence: CDR1 SEHNR, CDR2 FQNEAQ (reference sequence). The CDR3 sequence is 13 residues long. With 3 bases removed from V and 7 bases from J, the gap between germline ends came to 7 bases. The full variable domain, with the rest looked up from reference TRBV7-9 and TRBJ1-6, is DTGVSQNPRHKITKRGQNVTFRCDPISEHNRLYWYRQTLGQGPEFLTYFQNEAQLEKSRLLSDRFSAERPKGSFSTLEIQRTEQGDSAMYLCASSLSRNSPLHFGNGTRLTVT.